This T cell receptor (beta chain) appears in the sequencing data of a study of T cells in Graves' hyperthyroidism and ophthalmopathy. TCR beta CDR3 regions were amplified from RNA. HTBI primers drove first-round RT-PCR of the TCR CDR3. TCRdb redid the calling of the multiplex PCR reads with MiXCR, one entry per CDR3 protein. In the table there are around 250,000 distinct CDR3 sequences, less than 20% of which are singletons. As concerns this clonotype: This may be a read error: a much more frequent sequence differs by one nucleotide.

Germline V CDR1 and CDR2: MNHEY, SVGAGI. The CDR3 runs to 14 residues. The sequence came from a woman aged 18-35 years with Graves' ophthalmopathy. The specimen sequenced was blood. V is TRBV6-5 and J is TRBJ2-1; tentative D call: TRBD2 (6 bases). Here the CDR3 reads CASNSGTEYSEQFF. The CDR3 DNA reads as TGTGCCAGCAATTCGGGGACTGAATACAGTGAGCAGTTCTTC.